A single sample gave rise to the 24 T cell receptor beta chains below, sequenced in a study of blood T cell repertoires in COVID-19. This table comes from immunoSEQ multiplex PCR, and its TCRdb copy is limited to in-frame clones, with some not included. The table records 84,000 or so clones, about 83% of them present only once. Sequencing used peripheral blood. Receptors originate from a man older than 75 with active or convalescent COVID-19.

This chain connects TRBV7-8 to TRBJ2-1, with 10 bases aligning to TRBD1. The V gene end was trimmed by 5 bases and the J gene end by 7 bases; junction bases not matched to a gene: 11. Per germline, CDR1 SGHVS and CDR2 FQNEAQ. The CDR3 has 16 residues. The CDR3, as DNA: TGTGCCAGCAGCCTCCCCGGGACAGGGGTTCTAAATGAGCAGTTCTTC. As protein: CASSLPGTGVLNEQFF.

The CDR3 reads CASSQVGVNEKLFF. In DNA, the CDR3 is TGTGCCAGCAGCCAAGTAGGGGTAAATGAAAAACTGTTTTTT. The V gene is TRBV14, the J gene TRBJ1-4, with a weak D call TRBD1 (5 bases). Between the trimmed V and J ends, which lost 1 base and 5 bases, there was a span of 8 bases. This CDR3 spans 14 amino acids. Germline CDR1 and CDR2: SGHDN and FVKESK. Supplemented by reference TRBV14 and TRBJ1-4, the full variable domain reads EAGVTQFPSHSVIEKGQTVTLRCDPISGHDNLYWYRRVMGKEIKFLLHFVKESKQDESGMPNNRFLAERTGGTYSTLKVQPAELEDSGVYFCASSQVGVNEKLFFGSGTQLSVL.

V usage is TRBV27 and J usage is TRBJ1-3; D remains ambiguous. Germline loops: CDR1 MNHEY, CDR2 SMNVEV (reference sequence). The V and J ends lost 5 bases and 4 bases respectively, with 15 bases between them. The CDR3 runs to 15 residues. CDR3 DNA: TGTGCCAGCAGTCCCCCCGGACTTATCGGAAACACCATATATTTT. It translates to CASSPPGLIGNTIYF.

V usage is TRBV9 and J usage is TRBJ2-7; TRBD2 matches at 10 bases. The V and J ends lost 5 bases and 6 bases, in that order; junction bases with no gene match: 8. The CDR3 has 14 amino acids. Germline V CDR1 and CDR2: SGDLS, YYNGEE. The CDR3 protein is CASSASGTSVEQYF. The CDR3 DNA reads TGTGCCAGCAGTGCGTCCGGGACTAGCGTCGAGCAGTACTTC.

J is TRBJ2-1 and V is TRBV5-1; 11 bases are a match to TRBD1. The ends lost 3 bases at V and 4 bases at J; junction bases unmatched: 6. Germline V gives CDR1 SGHRS, CDR2 YFSETQ. The CDR3 length is 16 residues. The CDR3 loop reads CASSSERDRGYNEQFF. CDR3 nucleotides: TGCGCCAGCAGCTCGGAACGGGACAGGGGGTACAATGAGCAGTTCTTC.

The chain carries TRBV7-9 and TRBJ1-2; D is undetermined. The germline V gene has CDR1 SEHNR and CDR2 FQNEAQ (reference sequence). This CDR3 comprises 12 residues. V was pared by 2 bases and J by 3 bases, with 4 bases between. This CDR3 reads CASSLRDYGYTF. CDR3 bases: TGTGCCAGCAGCTTACGCGACTATGGCTACACCTTC.

The chain is built from TRBV9 and TRBJ1-1, with 10 bases aligning to TRBD1. Germline assignment: CDR1 SGDLS and CDR2 YYNGEE. The CDR3 has 17 residues. Trimming took 4 bases from V and 2 from J; bases not matched to a gene: 11. Written as DNA, the CDR3 is TGTGCCAGCAGCCCAAGACAGGGGGCCCACCTAAACACTGAAGCTTTCTTT. It codes for CASSPRQGAHLNTEAFF.

This sequence joins TRBV30 and TRBJ1-1, with D uncertain. V dropped 5 bases and J dropped 4 bases, with 11 bases sitting between them. The CDR3 sequence is 12 residues long. Germline values: CDR1 GTSNPN, CDR2 SVGIG (reference sequence). CDR3 loop: CAWSGGGTEAFF. The DNA for the CDR3 is TGTGCCTGGTCAGGTGGAGGCACTGAAGCTTTCTTT.

The CDR3 DNA reads TGTGCCAGTTCGCGGGGCCGGGGGCAGTTCTTC. Its translation: CASSRGRGQFF. This chain links TRBV3-1 (or the pseudogene TRBV3-2) with TRBJ2-1; weak D call: TRBD2 (6 bases). V shed 9 bases and J shed 12 bases, with 15 bases lying between them. The CDR3 totals 11 residues. The germline V gene encodes CDR1 LGHDT and CDR2 YNNKEL (reference sequence).

The rearrangement joins TRBV6-1 to TRBJ2-2; the D is unclear. The length of the CDR3 is 15 residues. Looked up from germline, CDR1 is MNHNS and CDR2 is SASEGT. V was trimmed by 5 bases and J by 0 bases, leaving 10 bases between them. Here the CDR3 DNA reads TGTGCCAGCAGTACAGACCGAACGAACACCGGGGAGCTGTTTTTT. Residues: CASSTDRTNTGELFF.

V usage is TRBV6-1 and J usage is TRBJ1-4; D is ambiguous. Germline CDR1 reads MNHNS; CDR2 reads SASEGT. Deletions cut 5 bases from V and 5 bases from J, with 9 bases between. The CDR3 totals 13 residues. The CDR3 region has the DNA TGTGCCAGCAGTTTCGGGGAAAATGAAAAACTGTTTTTT. Protein product: CASSFGENEKLFF.

This sequence joins TRBV19 and TRBJ1-5; D not certain. The ends were cut back, 5 bases at V and 7 bases at J, with 12 bases in the middle. CDR3 size: 13 residues. Looked up from germline, CDR1 is LNHDA and CDR2 is SQIVND (reference sequence). The DNA of the CDR3 is TGTGCCAGTAGTTTTAGTCTTCCCCAGCCCCAGCATTTT. Translated, it gives CASSFSLPQPQHF.

This clone was seen just once. The chain joins TRBV11-2 to TRBJ2-2, with 8 bases fitting TRBD2. Germline V gene sequence: CDR1 SGHAT, CDR2 FQNNGV. CDR3 length equals 15 residues. Trimming took 2 bases from V and 5 from J; bases not matched to a gene: 4. DNA of the CDR3: TGTGCCAGCAGCTTATTAGGCGGGGGGACCGGGGAGCTGTTTTTT. Amino acid sequence: CASSLLGGGTGELFF.

This chain uses TRBV5-1 with TRBJ1-4; possible D gene TRBD1, 5 bases. Trimming removed 3 bases from V and 7 bases from J, with 13 bases in between. In germline, CDR1 is SGHRS, CDR2 YFSETQ. The CDR3 consists of 14 residues. The CDR3 DNA is TGCGCCAGCAGCTCCTTAGGGGCCGGTGAAAAACTGTTTTTT. Translated, it gives CASSSLGAGEKLFF.

The chain carries TRBV4-1 and TRBJ2-1; TRBD2 aligns across 8 bases. Germline assignment: CDR1 MGHRA and CDR2 YSYEKL. The CDR3 totals 16 residues. Trimming removed 2 bases from V and 4 bases from J; junction bases left unmatched: 7. CDR3 in amino acids: CASSQLERETYNEQFF. The CDR3 coding sequence is TGCGCCAGCAGCCAACTTGAGCGGGAGACATACAATGAGCAGTTCTTC.

The chain combines TRBV6-2 or TRBV6-3 with TRBJ2-1, with 13 bases lining up with TRBD2. The junction had 5 bases not matched to a gene; V was cut back by 6 bases and J by 3 bases. Germline lookup yields CDR1 MNHEY and CDR2 SVGEGT. There are 16 residues in the CDR3. The CDR3 here is CASSRGLAGDYNEQFF. DNA for the CDR3: TGTGCCAGCAGCCGCGGACTAGCGGGAGACTACAATGAGCAGTTCTTC.

The rearrangement joins TRBV29-1 to TRBJ2-2; a weak D match, TRBD2 (5 bases). This CDR3 region has 15 residues. The ends were cut back, 4 bases at V and 0 bases at J, with 12 bases in the middle. Germline CDR1 and CDR2: SQVTM and ANQGSEA. This CDR3 reads CSVVRTDPNTGELFF. The CDR3 bases are TGCAGCGTTGTTAGGACTGACCCGAACACCGGGGAGCTGTTTTTT.

The chain combines TRBV6-5 with TRBJ1-1; tentatively, D is TRBD1 (5 bases). Trimming removed 8 bases from V and 6 bases from J, with 19 bases in between. Germline CDR1 MNHEY, CDR2 SVGAGI. The CDR3 sequence is 14 residues long. The CDR3 DNA follows: TGTGCCAGCTGGGGGGGTGGAGGGCGGGCTGAAGCTTTCTTT. Encoded protein: CASWGGGGRAEAFF.

The chain links TRBV5-1 to TRBJ1-5; TRBD1 agrees at 8 bases. Germline CDR1 and CDR2: SGHRS and YFSETQ. The CDR3 extends over 15 amino acids. V lost 0 bases to trimming and J lost 6 bases; unmatched junction nucleotides: 5. Written as DNA, the CDR3 is TGCGCCAGCAGCTTGGGGACAGGGACCGTTCAGCCCCAGCATTTT. Translating it yields CASSLGTGTVQPQHF.

The gene calls are TRBV10-3 and TRBJ1-2, with D possibly being TRBD1 (5 bases). With 3 bases removed from V and 5 bases from J, the gap between germline ends came to 19 bases. Germline V CDR1 and CDR2: ENHRY, SYGVKD. This CDR3 has 16 residues. The CDR3 loop reads CAISDPQRQGGYGYTF. CDR3 nucleotide sequence: TGTGCCATCAGTGACCCCCAGAGGCAGGGAGGATATGGCTACACCTTC.

V usage is TRBV14 and J usage is TRBJ2-7, with 10 bases fitting TRBD2. Germline CDR1 SGHDN, CDR2 FVKESK. This CDR3 comprises 15 residues. The J segment lost 2 bases and the V segment lost 4 bases, leaving 5 bases of the junction unmatched. The DNA for the CDR3 is TGTGCCAGCAGCCCCGGACTAGCGGCCGCCTACGAGCAGTACTTC. It yields the protein CASSPGLAAAYEQYF. The variable domain in full, completed from reference TRBV14 and TRBJ2-7, reads EAGVTQFPSHSVIEKGQTVTLRCDPISGHDNLYWYRRVMGKEIKFLLHFVKESKQDESGMPNNRFLAERTGGTYSTLKVQPAELEDSGVYFCASSPGLAAAYEQYFGPGTRLTVT.

CDR3 coding DNA: TGTGCAAGTCGCAGGCCCGGACTAGCGGGGGGCCGGGTTCAGGATGAGCAGTTCTTC. It codes for CASRRPGLAGGRVQDEQFF. The chain combines TRBV12-2 with TRBJ2-1; the listed D gene, TRBD2, was not tested against the DNA. TRBV12-2 is listed as a pseudogene. The CDR3 consists of 19 residues.

V and J are TRBV24-1 and TRBJ2-7, with TRBD1 matching 9 bases. This CDR3 is built from 12 residues. V shed 3 bases and J 9 bases; nucleotides not matched to a gene: 2. Looked up from germline, CDR1 is KGHDR and CDR2 is SFDVKD. CDR3 in DNA: TGTGCCACCAGTGATGGGACAGGGATGCAGTACTTC. This codes for CATSDGTGMQYF.

CDR3 protein: CATSRRGGQETQYF. DNA of the CDR3: TGTGCCACCAGCAGGCGGGGGGGCCAAGAGACCCAGTACTTC. The chain links TRBV15 to TRBJ2-5; 9 bases line up with TRBD2. V lost 3 bases and J lost 1; bases outside the gene matches: 0. Germline V gene data show CDR1 as LNHNV and CDR2 as YYDKDF (reference sequence). The CDR3 length is 14 residues.